This record covers a single TCR beta chain. Its cognate antigen is unknown. This sample was taken from a study of blood T cells in healthy people across ages. Overall study findings and caveats: As age increased, TCR beta diversity per million T cells fell in a roughly linear fashion.

A second PCR, run for about 7 to 11 cycles, used a sample-barcoded 5' primer plus a J-beta primer mix. MiXCR was run by TCRdb on the 5' RACE reads, yielding one entry per CDR3 protein. The data show roughly 2 million distinct CDR3 sequences, just under 50% seen once. The sample was blood. The receptor was derived from a woman aged 35 to 49 in good health.

CDR3 bases: TGCAGCGTTGGGGAGACAGAGAACACTGAAGCTTTCTTT. Translation gives CSVGETENTEAFF. This chain connects TRBV29-1 to TRBJ1-1; tentatively, D is TRBD1 (5 bases). Between the trimmed V and J ends, which lost 4 bases and 1 base, there was a span of 10 bases. The CDR3 has 13 amino acids. Per germline, CDR1 SQVTM and CDR2 ANQGSEA.